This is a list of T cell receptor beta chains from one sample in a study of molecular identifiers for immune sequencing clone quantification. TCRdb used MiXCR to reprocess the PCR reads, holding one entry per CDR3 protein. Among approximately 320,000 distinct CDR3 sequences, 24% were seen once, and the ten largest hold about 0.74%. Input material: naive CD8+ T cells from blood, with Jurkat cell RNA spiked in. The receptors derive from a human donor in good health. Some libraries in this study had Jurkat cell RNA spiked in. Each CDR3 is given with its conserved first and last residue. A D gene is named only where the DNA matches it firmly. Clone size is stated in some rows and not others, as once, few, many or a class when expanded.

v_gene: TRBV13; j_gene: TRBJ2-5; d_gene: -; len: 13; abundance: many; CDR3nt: TGTGCCAGCAGCGTGGACGGGCAAGAGACCCAGTACTTC; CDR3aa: CASSVDGQETQYF
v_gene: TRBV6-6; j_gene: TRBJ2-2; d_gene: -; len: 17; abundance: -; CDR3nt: TGTGCCAGCAGTTACTCGGCGGCAGTCACGAACACCGGGGAGCTGTTTTTT; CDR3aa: CASSYSAAVTNTGELFF
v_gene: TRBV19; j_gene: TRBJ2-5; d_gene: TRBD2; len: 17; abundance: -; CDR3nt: TGTGCCAGTAGTATAGACTCTAGCGGGGGCCTCCAAGAGACCCAGTACTTC; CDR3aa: CASSIDSSGGLQETQYF
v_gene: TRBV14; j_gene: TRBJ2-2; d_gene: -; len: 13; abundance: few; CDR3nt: TGTGCCAGCAGTCGACCACACACCGGGGAGCTGTTTTTT; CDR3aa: CASSRPHTGELFF
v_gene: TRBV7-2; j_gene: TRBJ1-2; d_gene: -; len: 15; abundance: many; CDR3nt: TGTGCCAGCAGCTTAGCTGGGGGCCCAAACTATGGCTACACCTTC; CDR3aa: CASSLAGGPNYGYTF
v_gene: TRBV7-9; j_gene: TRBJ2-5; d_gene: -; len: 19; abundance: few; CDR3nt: TGTGCCAGCAGCTCCTCGGGGGCAGAAAGCGGGTATCCTTACGAGACCCAGTACTTC; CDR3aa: CASSSSGAESGYPYETQYF
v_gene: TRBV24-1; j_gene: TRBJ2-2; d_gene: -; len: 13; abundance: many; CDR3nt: TGTGCCACACGAGGGGCGAACACCGGGGAGCTGTTTTTT; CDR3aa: CATRGANTGELFF
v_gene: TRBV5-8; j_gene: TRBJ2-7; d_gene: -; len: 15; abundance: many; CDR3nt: TGTGCCAGCAGCTTGGCCATCGGGGGCTCCTACGAGCAGTACTTC; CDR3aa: CASSLAIGGSYEQYF
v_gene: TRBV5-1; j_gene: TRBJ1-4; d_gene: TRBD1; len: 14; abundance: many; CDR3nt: TGCGCCAGCAGCTTGGGGACAGGGGATGAAAAACTGTTTTTT; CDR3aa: CASSLGTGDEKLFF
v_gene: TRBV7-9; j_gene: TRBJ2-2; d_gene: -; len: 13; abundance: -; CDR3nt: TGTGCCAGCATTACGCTCTTGGCCGGGGAGCTGTTTTTT; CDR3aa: CASITLLAGELFF
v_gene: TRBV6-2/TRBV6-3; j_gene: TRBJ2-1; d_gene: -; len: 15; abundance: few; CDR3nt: TGTGCCAGCACTCTCCTCTACGGGACCCAGAATGAGCAGTTCTTC; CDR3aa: CASTLLYGTQNEQFF
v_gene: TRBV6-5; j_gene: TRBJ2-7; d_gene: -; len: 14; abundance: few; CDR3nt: TGTGCCAGCTCCTTAAGGGCCTACTACTACGAGCAGTACTTC; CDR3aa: CASSLRAYYYEQYF
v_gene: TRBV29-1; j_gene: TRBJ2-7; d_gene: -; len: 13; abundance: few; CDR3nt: TGCAGCGTAGCACCCCCAGGGTACTACGAGCAGTACTTC; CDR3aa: CSVAPPGYYEQYF
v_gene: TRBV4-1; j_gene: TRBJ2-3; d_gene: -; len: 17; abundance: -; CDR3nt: TGCGCCAGCAGTCCGACCCCCCCGGGACCCAGCACAGATACGCAGTATTTT; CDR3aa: CASSPTPPGPSTDTQYF
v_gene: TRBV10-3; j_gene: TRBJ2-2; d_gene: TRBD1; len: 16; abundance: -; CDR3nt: TGTGCCATCAGTGCGCCGGGACAGTATGGTTCCGGGGAGCTGTTTTTT; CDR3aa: CAISAPGQYGSGELFF
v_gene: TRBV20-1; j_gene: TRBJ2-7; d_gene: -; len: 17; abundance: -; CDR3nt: TGCAGTGCTAGAGATGGGGGTGGGCGTTCTTCCCCCTACGAGCAGTACTTC; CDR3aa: CSARDGGGRSSPYEQYF
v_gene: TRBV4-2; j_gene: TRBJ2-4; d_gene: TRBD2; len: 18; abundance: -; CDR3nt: TGTGCCAGCAGCCAAGAGAGAAGCGGGAGGGCCCTCGGTTACATTCAGTACTTC; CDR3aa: CASSQERSGRALGYIQYF
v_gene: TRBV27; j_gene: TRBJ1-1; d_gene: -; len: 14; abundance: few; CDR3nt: TGTGCCAGCAGTGCGTCTCTACAGGGCTTGGGGGCTTTCTTT; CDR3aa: CASSASLQGLGAFF
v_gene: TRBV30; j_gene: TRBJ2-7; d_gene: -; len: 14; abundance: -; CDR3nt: TGTGCCTGGAGCGCACGGGCCAGCGCGGTCGAGCAGTACTTC; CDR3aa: CAWSARASAVEQYF
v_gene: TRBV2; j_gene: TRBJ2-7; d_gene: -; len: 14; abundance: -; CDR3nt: TGTGCCAGCAGTGAGGGACCGGGGGTGAACGAGCAGTACTTC; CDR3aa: CASSEGPGVNEQYF
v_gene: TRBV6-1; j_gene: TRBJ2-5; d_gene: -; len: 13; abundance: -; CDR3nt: TGTGCCAGCAGGGCAGGGAAGTGGGAGACCCAGTACTTC; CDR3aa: CASRAGKWETQYF
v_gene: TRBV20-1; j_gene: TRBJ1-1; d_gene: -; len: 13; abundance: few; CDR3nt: TGCAGTGCTAGAGATGGCAGGGGAACTGAAGCTTTCTTT; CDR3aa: CSARDGRGTEAFF
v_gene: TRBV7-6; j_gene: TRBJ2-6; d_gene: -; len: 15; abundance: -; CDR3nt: TGTGCCAGCAGCGTCTCGGAAGGAGGGGCCAACGTCCTGCCTTTC; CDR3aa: CASSVSEGGANVLPF
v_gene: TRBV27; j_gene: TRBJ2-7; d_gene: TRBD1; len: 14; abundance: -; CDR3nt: TGTGCCAGCAGAAAACCTGGGACAGGGGACGAGCAGTACTTC; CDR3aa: CASRKPGTGDEQYF
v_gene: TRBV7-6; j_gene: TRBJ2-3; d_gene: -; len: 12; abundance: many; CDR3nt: TGTGCCAGCAGCCCCGTAGAAGATACGCAGTATTTT; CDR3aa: CASSPVEDTQYF
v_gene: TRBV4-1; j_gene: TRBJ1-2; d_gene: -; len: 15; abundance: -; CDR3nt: TGCGCCAGCAGCCAAGACCCTTCGACAGCCTATGGCTACACCTTC; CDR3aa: CASSQDPSTAYGYTF